This passage covers 8 T cell receptor beta chains from one sample sequenced in a study of human T cells and chemical hapten exposure. TCRdb called the RACE reads again in MiXCR, with one record for every CDR3 protein. This sample has 84,000 or so distinct CDR3 sequences, with 9.5% to 13% found just once. Time point reported: patch test 2, 6 weeks after DPC sensitization. Indicated treatment: therapeutic diphenylcyclopropenone sensitization with weekly scalp DPC. The sequences come from whole blood, collected in connection with sensitization to the hapten diphenylcyclopropenone (DPC). The receptor set was obtained from a woman aged 25-40 years with alopecia areata. Some clones in this sample may be carry-over from other donors' samples.

The chain couples TRBV29-1 to TRBJ2-1; 12 bases map to TRBD2. Germline V gene sequence: CDR1 SQVTM, CDR2 ANQGSEA. This CDR3 is 16 amino acids long. J was trimmed by 7 bases and V by 5 bases; bases with no gene match: 12. The chain's CDR3 is CSVTDTSGRSPNEQFF. In nucleotides, the CDR3 is TGCAGCGTTACAGATACTAGCGGGAGGTCCCCTAATGAGCAGTTCTTC.

The V gene is TRBV9, the J gene TRBJ2-5, with 8 nucleotides matching TRBD1. The CDR3 spans 15 residues. Germline V lookup: CDR1 SGDLS, CDR2 YYNGEE. The J segment lost 5 bases and the V segment lost 3 bases, leaving 9 bases of the junction unmatched. CDR3 residues: CASSALEGQAETQYF. The CDR3 DNA follows: TGTGCCAGCAGCGCCCTGGAGGGACAGGCGGAGACCCAGTACTTC. The variable domain in full, with the rest retrieved from reference TRBV9 and TRBJ2-5, is DSGVTQTPKHLITATGQRVTLRCSPRSGDLSVYWYQQSLDQGLQFLIQYYNGEERAKGNILERFSAQQFPDLHSELNLSSLELGDSALYFCASSALEGQAETQYFGPGTRLLVL.

The rearrangement joins TRBV28 to TRBJ1-1; D gene ambiguous. Germline V gene lookup returns CDR1 MDHEN and CDR2 SYDVKM. This CDR3 has 13 amino acids. Trimming left V 6 bases short and J 0 bases short, with 8 bases between. The CDR3 spells CASRRGLNTEAFF. The CDR3 nucleotides are TGTGCCAGCAGGCGAGGGTTGAACACTGAAGCTTTCTTT.

This chain uses TRBV20-1 with TRBJ2-7; 8 positions match TRBD2. The CDR3 has 13 amino acids. Germline V gene data show CDR1 as DFQATT and CDR2 as SNEGSKA (reference sequence). The CDR3 protein is CSARFSGKDEQYF. The CDR3 nucleotides are TGCAGCGCCCGATTTAGCGGGAAGGACGAGCAGTACTTC.

This clonotype came up a few times. The CDR3: CASTGGSNQPQHF. CDR3 DNA: TGTGCCAGCACGGGCGGCTCTAATCAGCCCCAGCATTTT. This chain joins TRBV2 and TRBJ1-5; D not resolved. This CDR3 is built from 13 residues. Germline lookup yields CDR1 SNHLY and CDR2 FYNNEI. The V end lost 7 bases, the J end lost 4 bases, and 11 bases lay between the germline ends.

Comment on this clonotype: One base away lies a much larger clone, so this may be a sequencing read error. The rearrangement uses TRBV7-2 and TRBJ1-6, with D uncertain. The CDR3 is 11 amino acids. CDR1 SGHTA and CDR2 FQGNSA come from the germline V gene. The CDR3 region has the DNA TGTGCCAGCGGAGAATGGTCACCCCCCCACTTT. This translates into CASGEWSPPHF.

This clonotype occurred many times. One junction end disagrees with the germline gene, perhaps due to a read error. V gene TRBV12-3 or TRBV12-4 combines with J gene TRBJ1-2, with 7 positions matching TRBD1. This CDR3 comprises 11 residues. The CDR3 is CASSFRQGSTF. CDR3 bases: TGTGCCAGCAGTTTTCGACAGGGCTCCACCTTC.

This clonotype was seen more than once but under ten times. V is TRBV11-1 and J is TRBJ2-5; no firm D call. The V end lost 2 bases, the J end lost 4 bases, and 8 bases lay between the germline ends. Germline lookup yields CDR1 SGHAT and CDR2 FQDESV (reference sequence). CDR3 size: 13 residues. The CDR3, as DNA: TGTGCCAGCAGCTTAACAGATAGAGAGACCCAGTACTTC. It yields the protein CASSLTDRETQYF.